This is a list of T cell receptor beta chains from one sample in a study of CD4 T cells in relation to SARS-CoV-2 and coronaviruses. TCRdb's copy holds only in-frame clones and misses some; the assay was immunoSEQ multiplex PCR. The sample shows about 17,000 clones, about 81% of them seen only once. No cognate antigen is known for these TCRs. The specimen was CD4+ T cells from PBMCs, cultured in vitro. The origin of the receptors is a human donor in good health. Each CDR3 is given with its conserved first and last residue. Fields, in order: V gene, J gene, CDR3 protein.

TRBV7-9	TRBJ1-2	CATTAYRGAGNGYTF
TRBV6-2/TRBV6-3	TRBJ2-7	CASSYSETGGSEQYF
TRBV7-3	TRBJ2-3	CASSDKGDTQYF
TRBV19	TRBJ2-2	CASSVRTVSTGELFF
TRBV23-1	TRBJ1-6	CASRLRVFDNSPLHF
TRBV3-1/TRBV3-2	TRBJ1-1	CASSPFRELNTEAFF
TRBV6-5	TRBJ2-7	CASSPNRDQTYEQYF
TRBV5-4	TRBJ2-5	CASSWGVAGGETQYF
TRBV7-2	TRBJ1-4	CASSLATNEKLFF
TRBV5-6	TRBJ2-7	CASSSTGRYEQYF
TRBV12-5	TRBJ2-7	CASGIQGTDSYEQYF
TRBV5-1	TRBJ2-5	CASSSFEWSVQETQYF
TRBV29-1	TRBJ2-2	CSVSPGLSDGELFF
TRBV28	TRBJ1-2	CASSSAYGYTF
TRBV5-6	TRBJ1-6	CASSPRPGFMGSYNSPLHF
TRBV6-5	TRBJ2-7	CASSRAGGRYEQYF
TRBV2	TRBJ1-5	CASSGVGGGNQPQHF
TRBV4-1	TRBJ2-1	CASSRGGLAILGNEQFF
TRBV19	TRBJ1-4	CASSKQGGREKLFF
TRBV12-3/TRBV12-4	TRBJ1-1	CASSFRGQTEAFF
TRBV2	TRBJ2-1	CAGGLGTLNEQFF